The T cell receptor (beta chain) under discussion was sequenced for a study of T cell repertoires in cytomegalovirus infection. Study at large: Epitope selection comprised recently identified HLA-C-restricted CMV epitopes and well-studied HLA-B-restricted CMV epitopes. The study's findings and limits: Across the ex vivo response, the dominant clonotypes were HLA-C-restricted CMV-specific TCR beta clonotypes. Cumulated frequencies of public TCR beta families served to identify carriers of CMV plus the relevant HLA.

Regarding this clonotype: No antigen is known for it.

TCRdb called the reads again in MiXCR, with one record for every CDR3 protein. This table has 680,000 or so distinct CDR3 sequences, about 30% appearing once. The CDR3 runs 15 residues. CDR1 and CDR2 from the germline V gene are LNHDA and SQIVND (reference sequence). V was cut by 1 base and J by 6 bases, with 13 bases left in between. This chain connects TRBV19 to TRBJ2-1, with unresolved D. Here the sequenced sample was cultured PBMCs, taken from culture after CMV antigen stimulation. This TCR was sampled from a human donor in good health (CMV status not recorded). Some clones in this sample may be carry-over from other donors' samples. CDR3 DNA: TGTGCCAGTAGTATAGTTGAACTGGGAATCAATGAGCAGTTCTTC. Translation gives CASSIVELGINEQFF.